The rows below give T cell receptor beta chains drawn from one sample of a study of blood T cell repertoires in COVID-19. Sequencing was performed with immunoSEQ multiplex PCR; in TCRdb, only in-frame clones are kept and a portion is missing. The data hold 200,000 to 250,000 clones, with about 76% observed a single time. Sequenced input: PBMCs or T cells enriched from blood (not recorded which). The receptors shown here come from a woman aged 45-60 years with acute COVID-19. Each CDR3 is given with its conserved first and last residue. D genes are given only for firm matches. The size entry is marked missing in some rows and otherwise reads once, few, many or a size class.

DNA	CDR3	J	size	D	V
TGTGCCAGCAGTTCAGGGCTGGCTAATGAAAAACTGTTTTTT	CASSSGLANEKLFF	TRBJ1-4	-	-	TRBV27
TGTGCCAGCAGTTACAAGGGACAGTGGGATAATTCACCCCTCCACTTT	CASSYKGQWDNSPLHF	TRBJ1-6	-	TRBD1	TRBV6-5
TGTGCCAGCAGCCCCTTCCCTGCGGAGTCCGCCAAGCAGTATTTT	CASSPFPAESAKQYF	TRBJ2-3	-	-	TRBV11-1
TGCAGCGTTGAATGGACTAGTACCCATGAGCAGTTCTTC	CSVEWTSTHEQFF	TRBJ2-1	-	TRBD2	TRBV29-1
TGTGCCAGCAGTGAGGGGGGAGGGACTGAAGCTTTCTTT	CASSEGGGTEAFF	TRBJ1-1	-	-	TRBV28
TGTGCCAGCAGCTGGGGGGTCCTCGATGGCTACACCTTC	CASSWGVLDGYTF	TRBJ1-2	once	-	TRBV5-5
TGTGCCAGCTCCCCTAGGACTAGCGGGAGTGTCGAGCAGTACTTC	CASSPRTSGSVEQYF	TRBJ2-7	-	TRBD2	TRBV18
TGTGCCAGCAGGGGCGTCAACACCGGGGAGCTGTTTTTT	CASRGVNTGELFF	TRBJ2-2	-	-	TRBV6-5
TGCGCCAGCAGCCAAAACCCAGGGGCTAGCGGGAGCGACGAGCAGTACTTC	CASSQNPGASGSDEQYF	TRBJ2-7	-	TRBD2	TRBV4-1
TGTGCCAGCAGCCAAGACGGGACGGCGCGGGGGGAGACCCAGTACTTC	CASSQDGTARGETQYF	TRBJ2-5	-	TRBD2	TRBV4-2
TGTGCCAGCTCATCAATCCAAGAGACCCAGTACTTC	CASSSIQETQYF	TRBJ2-5	-	-	TRBV18
TGTGCCAGCAGTTACGGACAGGGAGGTCAGCCCCAGCATTTT	CASSYGQGGQPQHF	TRBJ1-5	-	TRBD1	TRBV6-2/TRBV6-3
TGTGCCAGCAGCCTAGGACTACCCGACACAGATACGCAGTATTTT	CASSLGLPDTDTQYF	TRBJ2-3	-	-	TRBV5-4
TGCGCCAGCAGTCAACGCCCCCGGACAGGGCGAAACTCTGGGGCCAACGTCCTGACTTTC	CASSQRPRTGRNSGANVLTF	TRBJ2-6	-	TRBD1	TRBV23-1
TGCAGTGCTAGTTATAATAGCTGGGTAGGGGACACTGAAGCTTTCTTT	CSASYNSWVGDTEAFF	TRBJ1-1	-	-	TRBV20-1
TGTGCCAGCCGGACAGCTATAAATGAAAAACTGTTTTTT	CASRTAINEKLFF	TRBJ1-4	-	-	TRBV18
TGTGCCAGCAGCTTTTATGCGGATAACAACGAGCAGTACTTC	CASSFYADNNEQYF	TRBJ2-7	-	-	TRBV7-9